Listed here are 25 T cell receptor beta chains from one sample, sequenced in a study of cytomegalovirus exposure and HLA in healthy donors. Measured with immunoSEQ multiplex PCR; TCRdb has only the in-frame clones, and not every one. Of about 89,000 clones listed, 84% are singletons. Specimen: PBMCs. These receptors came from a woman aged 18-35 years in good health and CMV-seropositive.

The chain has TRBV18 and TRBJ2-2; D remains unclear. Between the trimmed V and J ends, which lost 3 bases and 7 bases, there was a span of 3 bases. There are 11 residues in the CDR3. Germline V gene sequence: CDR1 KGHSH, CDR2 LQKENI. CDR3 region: CASSPLGELFF. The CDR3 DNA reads TGTGCCAGCTCACCCCTCGGGGAGCTGTTTTTT.

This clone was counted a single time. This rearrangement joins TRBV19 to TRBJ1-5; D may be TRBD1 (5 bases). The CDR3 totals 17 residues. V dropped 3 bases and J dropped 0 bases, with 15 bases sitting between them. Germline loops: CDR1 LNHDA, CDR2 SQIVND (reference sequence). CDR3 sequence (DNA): TGTGCCAGTAGTATGGCGGCTGGGGGGTCTAGCAATCAGCCCCAGCATTTT. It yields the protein CASSMAAGGSSNQPQHF.

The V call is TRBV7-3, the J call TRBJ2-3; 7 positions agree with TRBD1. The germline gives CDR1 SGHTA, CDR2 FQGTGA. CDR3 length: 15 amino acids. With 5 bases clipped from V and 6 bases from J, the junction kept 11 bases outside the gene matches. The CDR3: CASSGSGTAQDTQYF. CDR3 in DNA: TGTGCCAGCAGCGGGTCAGGGACAGCCCAGGATACGCAGTATTTT. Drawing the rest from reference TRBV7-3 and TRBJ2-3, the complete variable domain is GAGVSQTPSNKVTEKGKYVELRCDPISGHTALYWYRQSLGQGPEFLIYFQGTGAADDSGLPNDRFFAVRPEGSVSTLKIQRTERGDSAVYLCASSGSGTAQDTQYFGPGTRLTVL.

Written as DNA, the CDR3 is TGCGCCAGCAGCGCCAGGACAGGGTGGGAAAACACTGAAGCTTTCTTT. Encoded protein: CASSARTGWENTEAFF. The chain uses TRBV5-1 and TRBJ1-1; 8 nucleotides match TRBD1. V shed 4 bases, J shed 2 bases, and the junction held 10 bases outside the gene matches. CDR1 SGHRS and CDR2 YFSETQ come from the germline V gene. The CDR3 has 16 amino acids.

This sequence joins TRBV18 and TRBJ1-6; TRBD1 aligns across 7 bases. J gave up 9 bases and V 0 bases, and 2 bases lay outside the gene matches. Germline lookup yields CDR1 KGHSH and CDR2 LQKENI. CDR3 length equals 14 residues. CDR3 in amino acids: CASSPPGDSSPLHF. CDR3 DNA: TGTGCCAGCTCACCACCGGGGGACAGTTCACCCCTCCACTTT.

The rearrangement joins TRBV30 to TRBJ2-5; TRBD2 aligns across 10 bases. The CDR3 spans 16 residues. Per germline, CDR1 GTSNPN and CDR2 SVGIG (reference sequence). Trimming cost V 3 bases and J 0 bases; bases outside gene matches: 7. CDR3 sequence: CAWRGTSAPYQETQYF. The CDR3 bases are TGTGCCTGGAGGGGGACTAGCGCTCCGTACCAAGAGACCCAGTACTTC.

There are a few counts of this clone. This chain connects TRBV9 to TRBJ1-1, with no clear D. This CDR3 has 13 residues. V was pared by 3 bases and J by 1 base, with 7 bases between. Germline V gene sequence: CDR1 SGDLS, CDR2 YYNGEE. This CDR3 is CASSAHKNTEAFF. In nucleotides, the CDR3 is TGTGCCAGCAGCGCCCACAAGAACACTGAAGCTTTCTTT.

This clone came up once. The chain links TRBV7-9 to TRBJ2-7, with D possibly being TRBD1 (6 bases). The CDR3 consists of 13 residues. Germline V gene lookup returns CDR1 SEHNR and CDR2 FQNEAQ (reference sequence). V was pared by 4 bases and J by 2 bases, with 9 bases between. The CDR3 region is CASSWAGAYEQYF. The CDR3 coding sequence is TGTGCCAGCAGCTGGGCAGGGGCCTACGAGCAGTACTTC.

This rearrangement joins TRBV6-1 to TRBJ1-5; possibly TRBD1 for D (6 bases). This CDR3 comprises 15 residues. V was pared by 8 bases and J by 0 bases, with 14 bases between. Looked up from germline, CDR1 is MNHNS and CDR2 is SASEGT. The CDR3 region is CASLGTGYSNQPQHF. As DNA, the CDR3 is TGTGCCAGCCTCGGAACAGGGTATAGCAATCAGCCCCAGCATTTT.

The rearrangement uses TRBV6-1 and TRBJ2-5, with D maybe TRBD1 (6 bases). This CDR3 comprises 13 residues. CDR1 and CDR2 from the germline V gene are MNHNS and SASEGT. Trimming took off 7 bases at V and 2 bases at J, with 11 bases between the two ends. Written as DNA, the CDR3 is TGTGCCAGCATCTGGGACAAGCAAGAGACCCAGTACTTC. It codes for CASIWDKQETQYF.

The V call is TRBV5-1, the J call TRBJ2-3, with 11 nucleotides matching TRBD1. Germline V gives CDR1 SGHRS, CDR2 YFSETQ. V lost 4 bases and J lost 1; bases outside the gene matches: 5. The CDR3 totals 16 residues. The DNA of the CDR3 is TGCGCCAGCAGCGGGGGGACAGGGGGAGGCACAGATACGCAGTATTTT. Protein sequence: CASSGGTGGGTDTQYF.

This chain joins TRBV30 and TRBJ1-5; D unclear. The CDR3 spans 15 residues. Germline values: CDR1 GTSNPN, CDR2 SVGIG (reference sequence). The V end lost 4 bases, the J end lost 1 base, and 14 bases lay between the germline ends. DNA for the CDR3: TGTGCCTGGATGTGGGCAGACAAAAGCAATCAGCCCCAGCATTTT. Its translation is CAWMWADKSNQPQHF.

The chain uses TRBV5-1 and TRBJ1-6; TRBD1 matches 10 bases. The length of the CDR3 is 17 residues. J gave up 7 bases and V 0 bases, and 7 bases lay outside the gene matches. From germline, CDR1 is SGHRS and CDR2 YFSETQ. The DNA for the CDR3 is TGCGCCAGCAGCTTGGAAGGGGCGGGACAGGGGAATTCACCCCTCCACTTT. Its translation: CASSLEGAGQGNSPLHF.

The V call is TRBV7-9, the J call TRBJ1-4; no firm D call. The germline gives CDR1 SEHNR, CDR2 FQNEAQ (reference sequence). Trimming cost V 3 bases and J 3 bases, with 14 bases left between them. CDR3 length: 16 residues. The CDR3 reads CASSFRGGTSNEKLFF. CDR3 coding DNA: TGTGCCAGCAGCTTTAGAGGAGGCACCTCTAATGAAAAACTGTTTTTT.

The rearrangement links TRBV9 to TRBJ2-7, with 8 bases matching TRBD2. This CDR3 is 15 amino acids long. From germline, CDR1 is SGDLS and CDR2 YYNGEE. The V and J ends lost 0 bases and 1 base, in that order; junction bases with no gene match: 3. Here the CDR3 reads CASSVEASGSYEQYF. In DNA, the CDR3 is TGTGCCAGCAGCGTAGAGGCTAGCGGGTCCTACGAGCAGTACTTC.

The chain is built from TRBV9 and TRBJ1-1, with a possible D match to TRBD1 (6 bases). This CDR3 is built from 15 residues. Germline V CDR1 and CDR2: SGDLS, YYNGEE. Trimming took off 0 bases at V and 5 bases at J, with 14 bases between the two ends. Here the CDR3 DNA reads TGTGCCAGCAGCGTAGGAGGGGGGGATGTTACTGAAGCTTTCTTT. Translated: CASSVGGGDVTEAFF.

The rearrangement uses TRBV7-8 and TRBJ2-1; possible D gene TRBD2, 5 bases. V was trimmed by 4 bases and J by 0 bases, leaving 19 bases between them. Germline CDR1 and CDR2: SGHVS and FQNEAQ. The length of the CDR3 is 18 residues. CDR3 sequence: CASSSPRIAGRSYNEQFF. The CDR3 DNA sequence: TGTGCCAGCAGCTCCCCGCGGATCGCGGGCCGCTCCTACAATGAGCAGTTCTTC. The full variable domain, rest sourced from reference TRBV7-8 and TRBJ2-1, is GAGVSQSPRYKVAKRGQDVALRCDPISGHVSLFWYQQALGQGPEFLTYFQNEAQLDKSGLPSDRFFAERPEGSVSTLKIQRTQQEDSAVYLCASSSPRIAGRSYNEQFFGPGTRLTVL.

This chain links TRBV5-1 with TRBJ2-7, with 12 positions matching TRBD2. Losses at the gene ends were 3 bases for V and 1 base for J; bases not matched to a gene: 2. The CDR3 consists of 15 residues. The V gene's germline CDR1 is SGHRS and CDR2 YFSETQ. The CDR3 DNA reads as TGCGCCAGCAGCTCCACTAGCGGGGGGTCCTACGAGCAGTACTTC. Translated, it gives CASSSTSGGSYEQYF.

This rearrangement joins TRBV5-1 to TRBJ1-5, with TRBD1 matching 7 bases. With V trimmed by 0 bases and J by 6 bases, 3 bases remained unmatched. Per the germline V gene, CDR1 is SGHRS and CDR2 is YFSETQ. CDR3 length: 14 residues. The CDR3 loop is CASSLVGGGQPQHF. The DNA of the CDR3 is TGCGCCAGCAGCTTGGTAGGGGGCGGTCAGCCCCAGCATTTT.

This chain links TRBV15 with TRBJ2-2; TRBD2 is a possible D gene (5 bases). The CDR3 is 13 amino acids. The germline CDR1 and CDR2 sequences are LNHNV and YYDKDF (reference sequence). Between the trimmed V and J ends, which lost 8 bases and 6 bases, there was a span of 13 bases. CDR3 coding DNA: TGTGCCACCGGGCGGGTGGAGTCCGGGGAGCTGTTTTTT. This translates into CATGRVESGELFF.

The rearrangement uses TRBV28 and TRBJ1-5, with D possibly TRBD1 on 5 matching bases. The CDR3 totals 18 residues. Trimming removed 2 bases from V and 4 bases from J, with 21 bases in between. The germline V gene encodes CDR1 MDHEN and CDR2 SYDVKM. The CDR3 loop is CASSLPPRGWGRNQPQHF. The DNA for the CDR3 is TGTGCCAGCAGTTTACCCCCCCGAGGATGGGGGAGGAATCAGCCCCAGCATTTT.

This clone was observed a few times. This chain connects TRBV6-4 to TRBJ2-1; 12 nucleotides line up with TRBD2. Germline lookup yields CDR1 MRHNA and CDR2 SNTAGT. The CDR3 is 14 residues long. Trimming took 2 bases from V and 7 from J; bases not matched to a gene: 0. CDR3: CASSDGLAGNEQFF. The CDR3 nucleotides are TGTGCCAGCAGTGACGGACTAGCGGGGAATGAGCAGTTCTTC.

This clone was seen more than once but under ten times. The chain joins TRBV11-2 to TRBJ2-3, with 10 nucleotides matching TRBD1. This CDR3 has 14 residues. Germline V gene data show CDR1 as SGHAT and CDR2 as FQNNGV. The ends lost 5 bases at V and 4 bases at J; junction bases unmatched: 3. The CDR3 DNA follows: TGTGCCAGCAGCCGACAGGGGGCGGCAGATACGCAGTATTTT. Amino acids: CASSRQGAADTQYF.

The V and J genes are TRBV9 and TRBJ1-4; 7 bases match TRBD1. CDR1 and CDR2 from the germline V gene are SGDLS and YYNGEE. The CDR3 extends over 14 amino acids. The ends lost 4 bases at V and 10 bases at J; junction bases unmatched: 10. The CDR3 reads CASSTGQPQGKLFF. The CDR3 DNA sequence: TGTGCCAGCAGCACGGGACAGCCGCAGGGAAAACTGTTTTTT.

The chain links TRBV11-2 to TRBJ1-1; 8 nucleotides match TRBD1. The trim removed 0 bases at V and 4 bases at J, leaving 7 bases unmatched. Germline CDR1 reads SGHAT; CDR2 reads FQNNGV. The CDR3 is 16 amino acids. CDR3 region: CASSLDPGGESTEAFF. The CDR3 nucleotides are TGTGCCAGCAGCTTAGATCCAGGGGGCGAGAGCACTGAAGCTTTCTTT.